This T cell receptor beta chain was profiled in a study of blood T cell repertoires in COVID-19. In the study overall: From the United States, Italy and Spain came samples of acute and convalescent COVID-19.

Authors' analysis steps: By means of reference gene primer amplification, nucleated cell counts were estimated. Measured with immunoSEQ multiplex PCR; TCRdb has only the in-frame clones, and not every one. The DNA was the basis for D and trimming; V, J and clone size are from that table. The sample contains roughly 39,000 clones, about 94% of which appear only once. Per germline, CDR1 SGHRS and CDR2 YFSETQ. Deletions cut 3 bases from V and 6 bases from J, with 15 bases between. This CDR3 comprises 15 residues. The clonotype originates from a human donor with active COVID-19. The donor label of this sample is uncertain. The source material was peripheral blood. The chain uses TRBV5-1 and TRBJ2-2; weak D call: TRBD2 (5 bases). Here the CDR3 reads CASSSSLLGSGELFF. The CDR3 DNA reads TGCGCCAGCAGCTCGTCTCTACTAGGTTCCGGGGAGCTGTTTTTT.